These T cell receptor beta chains were read from a single sample in a study of breast tumors, draining lymph nodes, adjacent tissues. TCRdb processed the multiplex PCR reads anew with MiXCR; each CDR3 protein has one entry. The data hold about 15,000 distinct CDR3 sequences, with approximately 55% observed a single time. Material: tumor-adjacent breast tissue. These receptors were obtained from a female donor with breast cancer. Some clones in this sample may be carry-over from other donors' samples. Both conserved end residues are part of each CDR3. A D gene is named only where the DNA matches it firmly. Expanded clones are given a class, and other clones once, few, many or no size at all.

clone size,V gene,D gene,J gene,CDR3 protein,CDR3 DNA
.,TRBV5-1,.,TRBJ1-5,CASSQGLAADGSNQPQHF,TGCGCCAGCAGCCAAGGATTAGCGGCCGACGGTAGCAATCAGCCCCAGCATTTT
few,TRBV24-1,.,TRBJ2-2,CATSETRGHPGGTGELFF,TGTGCCACCAGTGAGACCCGGGGACATCCGGGAGGCACCGGGGAGCTGTTTTTT
.,TRBV11-2,TRBD1,TRBJ2-7,CASSRDRDSYEQYF,TGTGCCAGCAGCCGTGACAGGGACTCCTACGAGCAGTACTTC
.,TRBV11-3,.,TRBJ2-7,CASSFYICSASGTTYEQYF,.
many,TRBV20-1,.,TRBJ2-4,CSARDPNGSKNIQYF,TGCAGTGCTAGAGACCCCAATGGGTCCAAAAACATTCAGTACTTC
.,TRBV5-1,.,TRBJ2-1,CASRHWDIGSHNEQFF,TGCGCCAGCAGGCACTGGGACATCGGCTCCCACAATGAGCAGTTCTTC
many,TRBV19,.,TRBJ2-5,CASSIVGAPRAQYF,TGTGCCAGTAGTATAGTCGGGGCTCCGAGAGCCCAGTACTTC
.,TRBV10-3,TRBD1,TRBJ2-7,CAISNRGGKHPHEQYF,TGTGCCATCTCGAACAGGGGCGGAAAACATCCCCACGAGCAGTATTTC
medium-sized,TRBV4-1,.,TRBJ2-7,CASSLSLTGAYEQYF,TGCGCCAGCAGCCTTAGCCTTACTGGAGCCTACGAGCAGTACTTC
.,TRBV27,TRBD1,TRBJ2-7,CASSLRTGGYEQYF,TGTGCCAGCAGTTTACGTACAGGGGGGTACGAGCAGTACTTC
many,TRBV9,TRBD2,TRBJ2-1,CASSGGLAGGFNNEQFF,TGTGCCAGCAGCGGAGGACTAGCGGGAGGTTTCAACAATGAGCAGTTCTTC
.,TRBV10-3,.,TRBJ1-1,CAISEDSPGGTEAFF,TGTGCCATCAGTGAGGACAGCCCCGGAGGGACTGAAGCTTTCTTT
medium-sized,TRBV7-9,TRBD1,TRBJ2-1,CASSLSGQGADEQFF,TGTGCCAGCAGCTTGAGTGGACAGGGCGCGGATGAGCAGTTCTTC
medium-sized,TRBV15,TRBD1,TRBJ2-7,CATSGSGTGAYEQYF,TGTGCCACCAGCGGATCCGGGACAGGGGCCTACGAGCAGTACTTC
many,TRBV7-8,.,TRBJ2-3,CASSFSGQNTDTQYF,TGTGCCAGCAGCTTTTCGGGACAAAACACAGATACGCAGTATTTT
.,TRBV5-6,.,TRBJ2-4,CASSLFRSTGQTSKNIQYF,TGTGCCAGCAGCTTGTTTAGATCGACCGGACAGACCTCCAAAAACATTCAGTACTTC
many,TRBV7-9,.,TRBJ2-3,CASSPRSPSAHGTDTQYF,TGTGCCAGCAGCCCGCGGAGCCCTTCAGCGCACGGAACAGATACGCAGTATTTT
medium-sized,TRBV7-9,TRBD1,TRBJ1-6,CASSDAGTGSSLHF,TGTGCCAGCAGCGACGCCGGGACAGGTTCATCCCTCCACTTT